Below are 7 T cell receptor beta chains sequenced from a single sample in a study of early T cells in non-severe SARS-CoV-2 infection. TCRdb ran MiXCR on the 5' RACE reads and lists one entry per CDR3 protein. The sample consists of some 80,000 distinct CDR3 sequences, around 10% of them appearing once. This specimen was whole blood, taken at baseline. The origin of the receptors is an adult who was a healthcare worker with PCR-confirmed SARS-CoV-2 infection or an uninfected control (not recorded which). The donor label of this sample is uncertain.

This clonotype has more than one count but fewer than ten. The chain has TRBV20-1 and TRBJ2-3; D unresolved. This CDR3 has 12 amino acids. The germline gives CDR1 DFQATT, CDR2 SNEGSKA (reference sequence). The germline V and J ends were trimmed by 8 bases and 1 base, with 10 bases remaining between them. In DNA, the CDR3 is TGCAGTTCCTCACTCGGCACAGATACGCAGTATTTT. Amino acids: CSSSLGTDTQYF.

This clonotype was seen at least ten times. This chain links TRBV20-1 with TRBJ2-2; 10 positions agree with TRBD2. CDR1 and CDR2 from the germline V gene are DFQATT and SNEGSKA (reference sequence). V shed 6 bases, J shed 1 base, and the junction held 2 bases outside the gene matches. CDR3 length: 14 residues. The CDR3 reads CSAWTSGNTGELFF. As DNA, the CDR3 is TGCAGTGCGTGGACTAGCGGGAACACCGGGGAGCTGTTTTTT.

V usage is TRBV18 and J usage is TRBJ1-3; 7 nucleotides line up with TRBD1. V shed 0 bases and J 1 base; nucleotides not matched to a gene: 9. CDR3 size: 18 residues. Germline CDR1 KGHSH, CDR2 LQKENI. CDR3 coding DNA: TGTGCCAGCTCACCACCGACAGGGAGGGGATTATCTGGAAACACCATATATTTT. Translating gives CASSPPTGRGLSGNTIYF.

This clonotype was observed many times. The genes are TRBV7-2 and TRBJ2-1, with no clear D. CDR1 SGHTA and CDR2 FQGNSA come from the germline V gene. The CDR3 loop spans 12 amino acids. V lost 5 bases to trimming and J lost 10 bases, with 12 bases between them. CDR3 coding DNA: TGTGCCAGCAGCCTTACCGTGAGGGAGCAGTTCTTC. Translated, it gives CASSLTVREQFF.

This clonotype was observed a handful of times. The chain recombines TRBV5-6 with TRBJ1-1; weak D call: TRBD1 (5 bases). Per germline, CDR1 SGHDT and CDR2 YYEEEE. Trimming left V 7 bases short and J 4 bases short, with 14 bases between. CDR3 length: 13 amino acids. As DNA, the CDR3 is TGTGCCAGCGGCCATAGGGGTTTCACTGAAGCTTTCTTT. This encodes CASGHRGFTEAFF.

V usage is TRBV7-2 and J usage is TRBJ1-3; 10 bases fit TRBD1. The J segment lost 4 bases and the V segment lost 5 bases, leaving 8 bases of the junction unmatched. Germline loops: CDR1 SGHTA, CDR2 FQGNSA. CDR3 length: 16 residues. The CDR3 bases are TGTGCCAGCAGCCCGACCGGGACAGGGGCAGGAAACACCATATATTTT. Its translation is CASSPTGTGAGNTIYF.

This clonotype turned up a few times. This rearrangement joins TRBV6-2 or TRBV6-3 to TRBJ1-3; tentative D call: TRBD1 (5 bases). The V end was cut by 2 bases, the J end by 4 bases, with 12 bases between. The CDR3 is 15 residues long. Germline loops: CDR1 MNHEY, CDR2 SVGEGT. Here the CDR3 reads CASSYEGRPGNTIYF. For the CDR3, the DNA is TGTGCCAGCAGTTACGAGGGGAGACCCGGAAACACCATATATTTT.